This TCR beta chain was retrieved from a study of T cell responses to AZD1222 COVID-19 vaccine. Here immunoSEQ multiplex PCR was the method, and the copy in TCRdb shows in-frame clones only, minus some. Here the sample spans fewer than 200,000 clones, 90% being singletons. CDR1 is SGHVS, CDR2 FNYEAQ, per germline. The CDR3 is 16 amino acids. The V end lost 6 bases, the J end lost 4 bases, and 19 bases lay between the germline ends. Study results and caveats: Per reports, nearly half of all spike-specific TCRs target regions that are unmutated in variants. Only five or six AZD1222 recipients were seropositive at baseline. The CD4 TCRs associated with vaccination extended across spike and predominated at 160-218 and 743-854.

Concerning this clone itself: Its target is not known.

This clonotype was sampled from an adult who received the MenACWY meningococcal vaccine as a control. The V gene is TRBV7-6, the J gene TRBJ2-1; D uncertain. The sequencing used peripheral blood, collected 28 days after the second dose of the MenACWY control vaccine. CDR3 protein: CASRPSYEHRYNEQFF. CDR3 bases: TGTGCCAGCAGGCCCTCCTATGAGCACCGTTACAATGAGCAGTTCTTC.